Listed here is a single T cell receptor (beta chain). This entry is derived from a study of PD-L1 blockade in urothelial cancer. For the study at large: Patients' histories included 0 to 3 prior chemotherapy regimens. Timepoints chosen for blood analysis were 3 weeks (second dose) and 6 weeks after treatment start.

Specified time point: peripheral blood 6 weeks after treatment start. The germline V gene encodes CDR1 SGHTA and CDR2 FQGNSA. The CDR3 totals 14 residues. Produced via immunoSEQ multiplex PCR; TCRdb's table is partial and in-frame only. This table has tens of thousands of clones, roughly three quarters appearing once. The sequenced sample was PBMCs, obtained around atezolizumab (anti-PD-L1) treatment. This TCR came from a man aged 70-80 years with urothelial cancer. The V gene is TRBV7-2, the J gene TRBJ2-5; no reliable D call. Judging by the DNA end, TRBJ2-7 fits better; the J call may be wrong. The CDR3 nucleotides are TGTGCCAGCAGCTTAGCAGCGAACTCCTACGAGCAGTACTTC. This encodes CASSLAANSYEQYF.